The TCR beta chain described here comes from a study of shared clonotypes between healthy human individuals. The CDR3 contains 15 residues. The V and J ends lost 10 bases and 6 bases, in that order; junction bases with no gene match: 13. Germline V CDR1 and CDR2: LNHDA, SQIVND (reference sequence). Sequenced by immunoSEQ multiplex PCR; TCRdb stores in-frame clones only, minus some. The repertoire has about 520,000 clones, 95% to 97% of them found once; the top ten carry nearly 0.065%. The sequenced material came from naive CD4+ T cells sorted from blood. Subset in this sample: CD45RA+ positively selected. This receptor was obtained from a woman aged 25 to 39 in good health. The V gene is TRBV19, the J gene TRBJ2-1; 9 nucleotides line up with TRBD2. The CDR3, as DNA: TGTGCCACCTCCCGGCTAGCGGGACAGACCAATGAGCAGTTCTTC. This sequence encodes CATSRLAGQTNEQFF.